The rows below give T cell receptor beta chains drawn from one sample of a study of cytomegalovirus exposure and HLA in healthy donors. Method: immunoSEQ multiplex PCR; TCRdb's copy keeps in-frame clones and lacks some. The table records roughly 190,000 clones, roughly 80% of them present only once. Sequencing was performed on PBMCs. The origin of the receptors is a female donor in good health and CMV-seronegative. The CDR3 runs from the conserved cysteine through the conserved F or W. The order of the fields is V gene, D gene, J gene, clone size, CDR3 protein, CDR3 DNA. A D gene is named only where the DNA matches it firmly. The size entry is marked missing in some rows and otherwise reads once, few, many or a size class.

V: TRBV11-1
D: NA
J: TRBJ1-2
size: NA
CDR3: CASSPGGGGGYGYTF
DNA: TGTGCCAGCAGCCCAGGTGGGGGAGGAGGCTATGGCTACACCTTC

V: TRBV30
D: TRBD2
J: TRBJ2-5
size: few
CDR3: CAWSVGRTSGSYQETQYF
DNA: TGTGCCTGGAGTGTAGGCAGGACTAGTGGTAGCTATCAAGAGACCCAGTACTTC

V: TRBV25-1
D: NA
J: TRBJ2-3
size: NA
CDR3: CASSERSRGITDTQYF
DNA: TGTGCCAGCAGTGAAAGGTCGAGGGGGATCACAGATACGCAGTATTTT

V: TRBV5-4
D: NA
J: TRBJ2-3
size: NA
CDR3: CASSLKNLRTADTQYF
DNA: TGTGCCAGCAGCTTGAAGAACTTAAGAACCGCGGATACGCAGTATTTT

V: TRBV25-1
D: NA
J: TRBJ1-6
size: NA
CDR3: CASGSSYNSPLHF
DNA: TGTGCCAGCGGGAGCTCCTATAATTCACCCCTCCACTTT

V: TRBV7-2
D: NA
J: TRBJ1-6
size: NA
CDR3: CASSLRQGRKLGSPLHF
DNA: TGTGCCAGCAGCTTAAGGCAGGGAAGAAAGTTGGGTTCACCCCTCCACTTT

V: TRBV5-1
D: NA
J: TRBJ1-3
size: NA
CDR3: CASSLNGGLSTIYF
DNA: TGCGCCAGCAGCTTGAATGGGGGGTTGAGCACCATATATTTT

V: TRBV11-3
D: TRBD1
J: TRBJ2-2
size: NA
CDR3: CASSLDGGTGFTGELFF
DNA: TGTGCCAGCAGCTTAGATGGGGGGACAGGATTCACCGGGGAGCTGTTTTTT

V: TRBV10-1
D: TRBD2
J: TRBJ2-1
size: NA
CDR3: CASSELAGFDNEQFF
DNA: TGCGCCAGCAGTGAACTAGCGGGATTCGACAATGAGCAGTTCTTC

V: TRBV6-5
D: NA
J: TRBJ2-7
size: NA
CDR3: CASSYTLVQPYEQYF
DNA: TGTGCCAGCAGTTACACTTTGGTACAGCCCTACGAGCAGTACTTC

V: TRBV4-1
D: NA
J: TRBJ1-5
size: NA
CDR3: CASSQDQPLYQPQHF
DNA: TGCGCCAGCAGCCAAGATCAACCACTATATCAGCCCCAGCATTTT

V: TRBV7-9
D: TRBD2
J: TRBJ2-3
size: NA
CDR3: CASGASGNTDTQYF
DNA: TGTGCCAGCGGGGCTAGCGGGAACACAGATACGCAGTATTTT

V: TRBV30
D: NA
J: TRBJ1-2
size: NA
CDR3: CAWSKLRQAFYGYTF
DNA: TGTGCCTGGAGTAAGTTGAGACAGGCGTTCTATGGCTACACCTTC

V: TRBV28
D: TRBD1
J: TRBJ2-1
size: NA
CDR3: CASSETGNYNEQFF
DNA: TGTGCCAGCAGTGAGACAGGGAACTACAATGAGCAGTTCTTC

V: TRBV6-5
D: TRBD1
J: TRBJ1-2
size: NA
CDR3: CASSYRGQGYGYTF
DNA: TGTGCCAGCAGTTACCGGGGACAGGGGTATGGCTACACCTTC

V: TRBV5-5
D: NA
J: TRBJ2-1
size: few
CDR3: CASSLAPLNGGQFF
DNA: TGTGCCAGCAGCTTGGCCCCCCTAAACGGCGGGCAGTTCTTC

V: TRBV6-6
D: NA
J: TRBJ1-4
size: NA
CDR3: CAVSPATNEKLFF
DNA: TGTGCCGTTAGCCCTGCAACTAATGAAAAACTGTTTTTT

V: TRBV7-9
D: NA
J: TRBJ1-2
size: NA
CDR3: CASSFDSFYGYTF
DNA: TGTGCCAGCAGCTTCGACAGTTTCTATGGCTACACCTTC

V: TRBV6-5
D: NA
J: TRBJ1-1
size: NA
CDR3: CASRAGMNTEAFF
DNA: TGTGCCAGCAGGGCGGGAATGAACACTGAAGCTTTCTTT

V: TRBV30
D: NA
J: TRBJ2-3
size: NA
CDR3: CAWSVPGTDTQYF
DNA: TGTGCCTGGAGTGTACCAGGCACAGATACGCAGTATTTT

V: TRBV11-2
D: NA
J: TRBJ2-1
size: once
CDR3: CASSLTSSYNEQFF
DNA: TGTGCCAGCAGCTTAACGAGCTCCTACAATGAGCAGTTCTTC

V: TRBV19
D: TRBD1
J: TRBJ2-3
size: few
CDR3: CASSDRDRLTDTQYF
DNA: TGTGCCAGTAGTGACCGGGACAGACTAACAGATACGCAGTATTTT

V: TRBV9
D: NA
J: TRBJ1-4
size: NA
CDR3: CASSVTGQSEKLFF
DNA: TGTGCCAGCAGCGTCACAGGACAGTCTGAAAAACTGTTTTTT

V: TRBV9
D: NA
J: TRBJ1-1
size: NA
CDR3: CASSDRIGSTEAFF
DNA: TGTGCCAGCAGTGACAGGATAGGGAGCACTGAAGCTTTCTTT

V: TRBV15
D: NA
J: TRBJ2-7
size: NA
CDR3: CATSRGPYYEQYF
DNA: TGTGCCACCAGCAGGGGCCCTTATTACGAGCAGTACTTC

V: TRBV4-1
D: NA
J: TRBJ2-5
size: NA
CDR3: CASSQGQTQETQYF
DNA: TGCGCCAGCAGCCAAGGACAGACCCAAGAGACCCAGTACTTC